Each of the 10 T cell receptor beta chains below was sequenced from the same sample in a study of beta chain features in type 1 diabetes. Overall study findings and caveats: TCRB CDR3s from Type 1 diabetes patients were moderately but significantly shorter in all four CD4+ subsets.

These receptors have no known antigen. Since all of the isolated RNA was reverse transcribed, expressed TCRB transcripts were what got sequenced. TCRdb's table, derived via immunoSEQ multiplex PCR, lists solely in-frame clones and lacks some. Of over 200,000 clones detected, about 11% appear once; the ten largest clones hold around 0.015%. The sequenced sample consisted of naive CD4+ T cells from blood. The source is a man aged 25-45 years with type 1 diabetes.

The chain combines TRBV19 with TRBJ1-6; D possibly corresponds to TRBD1 (6 bases). Germline CDR1 reads LNHDA; CDR2 reads SQIVND (reference sequence). The length of the CDR3 is 13 residues. The V gene lost 7 bases and the J gene lost 10 bases, with 14 bases spanning the gap. The CDR3 DNA follows: TGTGCCAGTATGGACAGCTTTGGGTCACCCCTCCACTTT. Encoded protein: CASMDSFGSPLHF.

This clone was observed a few times. This CDR3 is CASSLASAGRGDTQYF. The DNA for the CDR3 is TGTGCCAGCAGCTTAGCTTCGGCAGGACGGGGAGATACGCAGTATTTT. V is TRBV7-2 and J is TRBJ2-3; D may be TRBD2 (5 bases). CDR3 length equals 16 residues. CDR1 and CDR2 (germline): SGHTA, FQGNSA. Trimming left V 0 bases short and J 5 bases short, with 15 bases between.

The chain combines TRBV20-1 with TRBJ2-2, with D perhaps TRBD2 (5 bases). This CDR3 comprises 11 residues. Germline CDR1 and CDR2: DFQATT and SNEGSKA (reference sequence). The germline V and J ends were trimmed by 5 bases and 7 bases, with 8 bases remaining between them. Written as DNA, the CDR3 is TGCAGTGCTTGGACTCGCGGGGAGCTGTTTTTT. This encodes CSAWTRGELFF.

This clone turned up a few times. V and J are TRBV5-4 and TRBJ1-1; D is unresolved. V gave up 0 bases and J gave up 3 bases, with 9 bases separating them. Per germline, CDR1 SGHNT and CDR2 YYREEE (reference sequence). The CDR3 consists of 14 residues. The CDR3 nucleotides read TGTGCCAGCAGCTTGGGAGGGTTGGACACTGAAGCTTTCTTT. As protein: CASSLGGLDTEAFF.

This clone was recorded a few times. The gene calls are TRBV5-1 and TRBJ2-1; D gene uncertain. The germline V gene has CDR1 SGHRS and CDR2 YFSETQ. The V end was cut by 4 bases, the J end by 6 bases, with 14 bases between. The CDR3 runs 14 residues. CDR3 DNA sequence: TGCGCCAGCAGCATTGCGCGTCTCGGCAATGAGCAGTTCTTC. Translation gives CASSIARLGNEQFF.

The J gene is TRBJ2-7, the V gene TRBV7-9; D is perhaps TRBD1 (6 bases). The CDR3 is 13 amino acids. Germline-derived CDR1 and CDR2 are SEHNR and FQNEAQ (reference sequence). With 6 bases removed from V and 4 bases from J, the gap between germline ends came to 13 bases. The DNA of the CDR3 is TGTGCCAGCAGGGACTGGGACAAGTACGAGCAGTACTTC. This gives the protein CASRDWDKYEQYF.

This chain links TRBV2 with TRBJ2-3, with 8 nucleotides matching TRBD1. V trimming: 7 bases; J trimming: 8 bases; junction bases outside the gene matches: 17. This CDR3 has 16 residues. CDR1 SNHLY and CDR2 FYNNEI come from the germline V gene. The CDR3 reads CASTIGTGRGITTQYF. CDR3 coding DNA: TGTGCCAGCACAATTGGGACAGGCCGGGGCATTACTACGCAGTATTTT.

This chain connects TRBV6-5 to TRBJ2-7; D might be TRBD2 (6 bases). Trimming took 2 bases from V and 3 from J, leaving 14 bases between them. The CDR3 extends over 15 amino acids. Germline loops: CDR1 MNHEY, CDR2 SVGAGI. CDR3 amino acids: CASSYGTPTFYEQYF. CDR3 DNA: TGTGCCAGCAGTTACGGGACTCCGACCTTCTACGAGCAGTACTTC.

This rearrangement joins TRBV7-8 to TRBJ1-5; D is undetermined. The CDR3 is made up of 13 amino acids. CDR1 and CDR2 (germline): SGHVS, FQNEAQ. Trimming cost V 1 base and J 7 bases, with 8 bases left between them. CDR3: CASSLEGRQPQHF. CDR3 nucleotides: TGTGCCAGCAGCTTAGAAGGCAGGCAGCCCCAGCATTTT.

This clone was counted only a few times. The chain joins TRBV7-3 to TRBJ1-1, with D maybe TRBD1 (6 bases). Germline V gene lookup returns CDR1 SGHTA and CDR2 FQGTGA. The CDR3 loop spans 13 amino acids. V was trimmed by 2 bases and J by 11 bases, leaving 15 bases between them. The CDR3 nucleotides read TGTGCCAGCAGCTTATGGGAAGGACAGAAGGCTTTCTTT. This codes for CASSLWEGQKAFF.